This T cell receptor beta chain emerged from a study of radiation and T cells in renal cell carcinoma. Study-wide context: Nephrectomy followed 15 Gy stereotactic body radiation by 4 weeks.

The sample holds one count of this clone. The time point: baseline pretreatment blood. Treatment noted: 15 Gy SBRT to primary tumor, nephrectomy 4 weeks later. Radiation-treated patients gave blood at baseline, week 2 and week 4. V lost 2 bases to trimming and J lost 7 bases, with 11 bases between them. CDR3 length equals 13 residues. CDR1 is MNHEY, CDR2 SVGAGI, per germline. Sequencing was performed with immunoSEQ multiplex PCR; in TCRdb, only in-frame clones are kept and a portion is missing. The top ten hold roughly 8% of the sample, which has about 88,000 clones, 80% to 90% seen once. The sequence was obtained from a man in his forties or fifties with renal cell carcinoma. The sample was blood, taken from a patient whose treatment included radiotherapy and nephrectomy. The gene calls are TRBV6-5 and TRBJ1-1; D is uncertain. CDR3 in amino acids: CASSYPGRFEAFF. CDR3 bases: TGTGCCAGCAGTTACCCCGGACGGTTTGAAGCTTTCTTT.